Listed here are 29 T cell receptor beta chains from one sample, sequenced in a study of human T cells and chemical hapten exposure. Time point reported: patch test 2, 6 weeks after DPC sensitization. Noted treatment: therapeutic diphenylcyclopropenone sensitization with weekly scalp DPC. Total RNA came from unfractionated whole blood. TCRdb processed the RACE reads anew with MiXCR; each CDR3 protein has one entry. Found here are some 42,000 distinct CDR3 sequences, 9.5% to 10% of them singletons; the top ten hold 13% to 15%. The sequencing here drew on whole blood, taken in connection with sensitization to the hapten diphenylcyclopropenone (DPC). These receptor sequences come from a young woman with alopecia areata. Some clones in this sample may be carry-over from other donors' samples.

This clonotype was counted a few times. V and J are TRBV18 and TRBJ2-1; D unclear. Trimming took off 3 bases at V and 7 bases at J, with 7 bases between the two ends. The germline CDR1 and CDR2 sequences are KGHSH and LQKENI. This CDR3 is built from 12 residues. In DNA, the CDR3 is TGTGCCAGCTCACCTTCGCGAAATGAGCAGTTCTTC. Translated: CASSPSRNEQFF.

A few counts support this clonotype. The J gene is TRBJ2-2, the V gene TRBV3-1; D is perhaps TRBD1 or TRBD2 (6 bases each). This CDR3 spans 14 amino acids. Trimming shortened V by 1 base and J by 7 bases, and 10 bases separated the two germline ends. Germline assignment: CDR1 LGHDT and CDR2 YNNKEL (reference sequence). Here the CDR3 reads CASSQGGAGGELFF. CDR3 coding DNA: TGTGCCAGCAGCCAAGGGGGGGCCGGCGGGGAGCTGTTTTTT.

This clonotype appeared a few times. This chain connects TRBV9 to TRBJ2-3; D might be TRBD2 (6 bases). CDR1 is SGDLS and CDR2 is YYNGEE in the germline V gene. Deletions cut 7 bases from V and 4 bases from J, with 10 bases between. The CDR3 runs to 12 residues. In DNA form, the CDR3 reads TGTGCCAGCGAAAGCGGGTCAGATACGCAGTATTTT. This translates into CASESGSDTQYF.

This clonotype came up a few times. The chain uses TRBV28 and TRBJ1-5; D uncertain. This CDR3 has 12 residues. V was pared by 7 bases and J by 6 bases, with 10 bases between. Germline CDR1 and CDR2: MDHEN and SYDVKM. Here the CDR3 DNA reads TGTGCCAGCACCGTAGCGGGTCAGCCCCAGCATTTT. This translates into CASTVAGQPQHF.

CDR3 DNA: TGCGCCAGCAGCCCCGCCGCAACTAATGAAAAACTGTTTTTT. It specifies CASSPAATNEKLFF. J is TRBJ1-4 and V is TRBV5-1; D gene unclear. The germline V gene has CDR1 SGHRS and CDR2 YFSETQ. The CDR3 is 14 residues long. Deletions cut 4 bases from V and 0 bases from J, with 7 bases between.

At least ten counts were recorded for this clonotype. CDR3 DNA sequence: TGTGCCAGCAGCTTAGAGTCGGCGAACTACGAGCAGTACTTC. This gives the protein CASSLESANYEQYF. J is TRBJ2-7 and V is TRBV7-9; D call uncertain. The germline CDR1 and CDR2 sequences are SEHNR and FQNEAQ (reference sequence). The CDR3 sequence is 14 residues long. Trimming pared 1 base from V and 3 bases from J, leaving 10 bases between.

The sample holds a few counts of this clonotype. The genes are TRBV7-2 and TRBJ1-1, with D possibly matching TRBD1 (6 bases). Germline assignment: CDR1 SGHTA and CDR2 FQGNSA. CDR3 length equals 15 residues. V lost 5 bases and J 3 bases, leaving 16 bases between the germline ends. CDR3 sequence reads: CASSLRVKGDTEAFF. CDR3 coding DNA: TGTGCCAGCAGCCTCCGGGTCAAGGGGGACACTGAAGCTTTCTTT.

Ten or more counts support this clonotype. The genes are TRBV28 and TRBJ1-5; D might be TRBD1 (5 bases). Trimming shortened V by 2 bases and J by 4 bases, and 9 bases separated the two germline ends. This CDR3 has 14 residues. Germline CDR1 MDHEN, CDR2 SYDVKM. The CDR3 DNA sequence: TGTGCCAGCAGTTTAACTCAGGGAAATCAGCCCCAGCATTTT. This gives the protein CASSLTQGNQPQHF.

J is TRBJ1-6 and V is TRBV5-1; 9 bases agree with TRBD1. The CDR3 has 15 residues. CDR1 SGHRS and CDR2 YFSETQ come from the germline V gene. Trimming at V came to 4 bases and at J to 10 bases, leaving 9 bases not matched to a gene. CDR3 DNA sequence: TGCGCCAGCAGCGGAACAGGGGGCTCCGGGTCACCCCTCCACTTT. Translated: CASSGTGGSGSPLHF.

This clonotype was seen many times. The chain joins TRBV6-5 to TRBJ2-7, with unresolved D. The CDR3 is 14 residues long. In germline, CDR1 is MNHEY, CDR2 SVGAGI. Trimming took 5 bases from V and 4 from J, leaving 15 bases between them. The CDR3 spells CASSLGPGGYEQYF. The CDR3 DNA reads as TGTGCCAGCAGTCTAGGGCCGGGCGGTTACGAGCAGTACTTC.

The table lists this clonotype with many counts. The J gene is TRBJ2-7, the V gene TRBV6-5; 7 positions match TRBD1. J lost 5 bases, V lost 8 bases, and 12 bases had no gene match. CDR3 size: 14 residues. Germline V gene sequence: CDR1 MNHEY, CDR2 SVGAGI. CDR3: CASGLSRGLDEQYF. CDR3 in DNA: TGTGCCAGCGGCCTGTCTAGGGGGCTCGACGAGCAGTACTTC.

This clonotype was counted a few times. The chain employs TRBV6-2 or TRBV6-3 and TRBJ2-7; D perhaps matches TRBD2 (6 bases). With 6 bases removed from V and 6 bases from J, the gap between germline ends came to 21 bases. The CDR3 has 15 amino acids. The germline CDR1 and CDR2 sequences are MNHEY and SVGEGT. The CDR3 nucleotides are TGTGCCAGCAGCCCGTTGGGACTCTTCCTTGGCGAGCAGTACTTC. It codes for CASSPLGLFLGEQYF.

Ten or more counts support this clonotype. This chain connects TRBV5-1 to TRBJ1-4; D gene unclear. The germline CDR1 and CDR2 sequences are SGHRS and YFSETQ. The CDR3 has 14 residues. Trimming took 0 bases from V and 5 from J, leaving 8 bases between them. CDR3 residues: CASSLDSPNEKLFF. The CDR3, as DNA: TGCGCCAGCAGCTTGGACAGCCCGAATGAAAAACTGTTTTTT.

The table lists this clonotype with many counts. This sequence joins TRBV18 and TRBJ1-2; possible D gene TRBD1, 6 bases. Germline CDR1 KGHSH, CDR2 LQKENI. V shed 2 bases and J shed 4 bases, with 11 bases lying between them. This CDR3 has 14 amino acids. CDR3 residues: CASSPSGESYGYTF. CDR3 sequence (DNA): TGTGCCAGCTCACCATCAGGGGAGTCCTATGGCTACACCTTC.

This clonotype was recorded a few times. This chain links TRBV3-1 with TRBJ2-3, with 9 nucleotides matching TRBD2. Germline CDR1 LGHDT, CDR2 YNNKEL (reference sequence). V gave up 4 bases and J gave up 4 bases; unmatched junction bases: 9. The CDR3 is 16 amino acids. DNA for the CDR3: TGTGCCAGCAGCCCCTCGGCGGGGGGGCTGGCAGATACGCAGTATTTT. This codes for CASSPSAGGLADTQYF.

This chain uses TRBV10-2 with TRBJ1-1; D uncertain. The CDR3 runs 16 residues. Germline-derived CDR1 and CDR2 are WSHSY and SAAADI. Trimming removed 3 bases at V and 4 bases at J, with 18 bases between. CDR3 DNA sequence: TGCGCCAGCAGTGATTTCAGCGGTCCGCGGGGCACTGAAGCTTTCTTT. Amino acid sequence: CASSDFSGPRGTEAFF.

This clonotype has a handful of counts. The V gene is TRBV2, the J gene TRBJ2-3; D is perhaps TRBD2 (5 bases). V was pared by 6 bases and J by 8 bases, with 12 bases between. Per the germline V gene, CDR1 is SNHLY and CDR2 is FYNNEI. This CDR3 spans 12 amino acids. CDR3 loop: CASSETEGTQYF. The DNA of the CDR3 is TGTGCCAGCAGCGAAACAGAGGGTACGCAGTATTTT.

The chain joins TRBV19 to TRBJ2-2; D uncertain. Germline V gene sequence: CDR1 LNHDA, CDR2 SQIVND (reference sequence). V lost 5 bases, J lost 2 bases, and 12 bases lay in between. The CDR3 spans 15 residues. The DNA of the CDR3 is TGTGCCAGTAGTTCGGACCGTCAAAACACCGGGGAGCTGTTTTTT. Protein: CASSSDRQNTGELFF.

This clonotype occurred many times. V is TRBV11-2 and J is TRBJ1-5; D is uncertain. Germline V gives CDR1 SGHAT, CDR2 FQNNGV. This CDR3 contains 13 residues. V was shortened by 0 bases and J by 6 bases, with 6 bases between the two germline ends. CDR3 bases: TGTGCCAGCAGCTTAGAGTGGGGTCAGCCCCAGCATTTT. Amino acid sequence: CASSLEWGQPQHF.

The chain carries TRBV5-4 and TRBJ2-7; D ambiguous. This CDR3 comprises 14 residues. Germline CDR1 is SGHNT and CDR2 is YYREEE (reference sequence). Trimming removed 0 bases from V and 3 bases from J, with 10 bases in between. The CDR3 DNA sequence: TGTGCCAGCAGCTTGGTAGGGCAGGACTACGAGCAGTACTTC. It specifies CASSLVGQDYEQYF. Filled out from reference TRBV5-4 and TRBJ2-7, the complete variable domain reads ETGVTQSPTHLIKTRGQQVTLRCSSQSGHNTVSWYQQALGQGPQFIFQYYREEENGRGNFPPRFSGLQFPNYSSELNVNALELDDSALYLCASSLVGQDYEQYFGPGTRLTVT.

This clonotype was recorded a few times. V gene TRBV6-6 combines with J gene TRBJ2-1, with D tentatively TRBD2 (6 bases). The V end was cut by 6 bases, the J end by 6 bases, with 15 bases between. This CDR3 region has 14 residues. CDR1 and CDR2 from the germline V gene are MNHNY and SVGAGI (reference sequence). The CDR3 reads CASRYGTASNEQFF. Written as DNA, the CDR3 is TGTGCCAGCAGGTACGGGACTGCCAGCAATGAGCAGTTCTTC.

This clonotype was observed a few times. The chain combines TRBV28 with TRBJ1-1; the match to TRBD1 covers 10 bases. This CDR3 has 15 amino acids. V was clipped by 5 bases and J by 10 bases; unmatched bases: 13. In germline, CDR1 is MDHEN, CDR2 SYDVKM. The CDR3 nucleotides are TGTGCCAGCAGTCCGGCCTCCCGGGACAGGGGAGGAGCTTTCTTT. Amino acid sequence: CASSPASRDRGGAFF.

This clonotype has at least ten counts. V and J are TRBV28 and TRBJ2-1, with D perhaps TRBD2 (7 bases). CDR1 is MDHEN and CDR2 is SYDVKM in the germline V gene. CDR3 length equals 15 residues. Trimming shortened V by 5 bases and J by 5 bases, and 16 bases separated the two germline ends. The CDR3 coding sequence is TGTGCCAGCAGTACACTCTCCGGGGGGCACAATGAGCAGTTCTTC. The encoded protein is CASSTLSGGHNEQFF.

This clonotype was observed many times. The J gene is TRBJ1-5, the V gene TRBV24-1; the D gene is possibly TRBD1 (6 bases). Trimming cost V 9 bases and J 2 bases, with 16 bases left between them. Germline values: CDR1 KGHDR, CDR2 SFDVKD. This CDR3 has 15 residues. The DNA for the CDR3 is TGTGCCACCGGGGGCCCCGGGATGGGCAATCAGCCCCAGCATTTT. This codes for CATGGPGMGNQPQHF.

The chain joins TRBV5-1 to TRBJ1-6; 8 positions agree with TRBD1. CDR3 length: 14 residues. V was pared by 5 bases and J by 10 bases, with 8 bases of the junction left unmatched. Germline CDR1 reads SGHRS; CDR2 reads YFSETQ. As DNA, the CDR3 is TGCGCCAGCAGTACCGGGACAGGAAGCTCACCCCTCCACTTT. Translation: CASSTGTGSSPLHF.

This clonotype was picked up a small number of times. The chain carries TRBV5-1 and TRBJ2-5; D is perhaps TRBD1 (5 bases). The CDR3 totals 16 residues. CDR1 is SGHRS and CDR2 is YFSETQ in the germline V gene. The V end lost 4 bases, the J end lost 1 base, and 17 bases lay between the germline ends. CDR3 DNA sequence: TGCGCCAGCAGCACCCCGCAGGGATTAGGCCAAGAGACCCAGTACTTC. Its protein product is CASSTPQGLGQETQYF. The variable domain in full, completed from reference TRBV5-1 and TRBJ2-5, reads KAGVTQTPRYLIKTRGQQVTLSCSPISGHRSVSWYQQTPGQGLQFLFEYFSETQRNKGNFPGRFSGRQFSNSRSEMNVSTLELGDSALYLCASSTPQGLGQETQYFGPGTRLLVL.

This rearrangement joins TRBV5-4 to TRBJ1-2; D uncertain. The CDR3 is 13 amino acids. The germline CDR1 and CDR2 sequences are SGHNT and YYREEE (reference sequence). V was clipped by 0 bases and J by 4 bases, with 7 bases between them. The chain's CDR3 is CASSLVGSYGYTF. The CDR3 nucleotides are TGTGCCAGCAGCTTGGTGGGCAGCTATGGCTACACCTTC.

V gene TRBV7-6 combines with J gene TRBJ1-1, with D hard to call. Per germline, CDR1 SGHVS and CDR2 FNYEAQ. This CDR3 has 15 residues. Between the trimmed V and J ends, which lost 1 base and 6 bases, there was a span of 15 bases. CDR3: CASSLDIGRVAEAFF. The CDR3 DNA follows: TGTGCCAGCAGCTTAGACATCGGGCGTGTCGCTGAAGCTTTCTTT.

The table lists this clonotype with a few counts. V is TRBV5-1 and J is TRBJ1-1; 10 bases match TRBD1. V trimming: 4 bases; J trimming: 2 bases; junction bases outside the gene matches: 5. This CDR3 contains 15 residues. Looked up from germline, CDR1 is SGHRS and CDR2 is YFSETQ. The CDR3, as DNA: TGCGCCAGCAGCCTAGACAGGGGGCTCAACACTGAAGCTTTCTTT. Protein: CASSLDRGLNTEAFF.